The rows below give T cell receptor beta chains drawn from one sample of a study of T cell changes during pregnancy in multiple sclerosis. TCRdb's table, derived via immunoSEQ multiplex PCR, lists solely in-frame clones and lacks some. The sample lists approximately 41,000 clones; around 90% were seen once. The sequenced sample was CD4+ T cells from peripheral blood mononuclear cells, obtained in the second trimester of pregnancy. The receptor set was obtained from a female donor with multiple sclerosis, enrolled in a pregnancy study. CDR3s include the opening cysteine and the closing phenylalanine or tryptophan. D genes are given only for firm matches. Clone size is given for some rows only: seen once, a few or many times, or a class if the clone is expanded.

D gene: TRBD1
J gene: TRBJ1-1
clone size: .
V gene: TRBV28
CDR3 protein: CATDRVTEAFF
CDR3 DNA: TGTGCCACCGACAGGGTCACTGAAGCTTTCTTT

D gene: TRBD1
J gene: TRBJ1-1
clone size: once
V gene: TRBV6-5
CDR3 protein: CASSRQGARGTEAFF
CDR3 DNA: TGTGCCAGCAGTAGACAGGGGGCGCGAGGCACTGAAGCTTTCTTT

D gene: TRBD2
J gene: TRBJ2-6
clone size: .
V gene: TRBV2
CDR3 protein: CASRPPGLAGVLSGANVLTF
CDR3 DNA: TGTGCCAGCAGGCCTCCGGGACTAGCGGGAGTACTCTCTGGGGCCAACGTCCTGACTTTC

D gene: TRBD2
J gene: TRBJ2-4
clone size: once
V gene: TRBV6-6
CDR3 protein: CASSQGLAGVGNIQYF
CDR3 DNA: TGTGCCAGCAGCCAAGGACTAGCGGGAGTAGGGAACATTCAGTACTTC

D gene: .
J gene: TRBJ2-1
clone size: .
V gene: TRBV7-2
CDR3 protein: CASSSYGSRANEQFF
CDR3 DNA: TGTGCCAGCAGCTCTTATGGGAGTCGGGCCAATGAGCAGTTCTTC

D gene: TRBD1
J gene: TRBJ2-5
clone size: .
V gene: TRBV30
CDR3 protein: CAWSAATGVATQYF
CDR3 DNA: TGTGCCTGGAGTGCAGCCACAGGGGTTGCGACCCAGTACTTC

D gene: .
J gene: TRBJ2-7
clone size: .
V gene: TRBV5-4
CDR3 protein: CASSSSYEQYF
CDR3 DNA: TGTGCCAGCAGCTCATCCTACGAGCAGTACTTC

D gene: TRBD1
J gene: TRBJ1-1
clone size: .
V gene: TRBV13
CDR3 protein: CASSFRTGMNTEAFF
CDR3 DNA: TGTGCCAGCAGCTTCCGGACAGGGATGAACACTGAAGCTTTCTTT

D gene: .
J gene: TRBJ2-1
clone size: .
V gene: TRBV10-3
CDR3 protein: CAISERGSYNEQFF
CDR3 DNA: TGTGCCATCAGTGAGAGGGGCTCCTACAATGAGCAGTTCTTC

D gene: TRBD2
J gene: TRBJ2-5
clone size: .
V gene: TRBV5-1
CDR3 protein: CASSPLAGPVGKTQYF
CDR3 DNA: TGCGCCAGCAGCCCACTAGCGGGACCCGTAGGGAAGACCCAGTACTTC

D gene: .
J gene: TRBJ1-1
clone size: .
V gene: TRBV20-1
CDR3 protein: CSAFTGSEAFF
CDR3 DNA: TGCAGTGCGTTCACAGGGTCTGAAGCTTTCTTT